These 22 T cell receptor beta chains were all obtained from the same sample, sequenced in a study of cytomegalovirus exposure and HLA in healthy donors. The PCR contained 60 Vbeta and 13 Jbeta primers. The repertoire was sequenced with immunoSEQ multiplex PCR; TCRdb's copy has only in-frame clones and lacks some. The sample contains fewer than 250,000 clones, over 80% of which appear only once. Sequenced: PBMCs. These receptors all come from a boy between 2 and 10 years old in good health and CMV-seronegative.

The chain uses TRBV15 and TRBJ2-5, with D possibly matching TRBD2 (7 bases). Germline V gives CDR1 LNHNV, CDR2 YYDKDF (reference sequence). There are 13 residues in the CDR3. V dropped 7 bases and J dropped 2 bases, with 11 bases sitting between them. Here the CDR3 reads CATKGGRQETQYF. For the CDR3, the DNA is TGTGCCACCAAGGGGGGGAGGCAAGAGACCCAGTACTTC.

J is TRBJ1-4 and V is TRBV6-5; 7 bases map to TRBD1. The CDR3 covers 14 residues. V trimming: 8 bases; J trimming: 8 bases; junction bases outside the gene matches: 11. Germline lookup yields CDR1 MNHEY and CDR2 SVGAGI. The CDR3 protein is CASGNPTGKEKLFF. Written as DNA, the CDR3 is TGTGCCAGCGGGAACCCGACAGGGAAGGAAAAACTGTTTTTT.

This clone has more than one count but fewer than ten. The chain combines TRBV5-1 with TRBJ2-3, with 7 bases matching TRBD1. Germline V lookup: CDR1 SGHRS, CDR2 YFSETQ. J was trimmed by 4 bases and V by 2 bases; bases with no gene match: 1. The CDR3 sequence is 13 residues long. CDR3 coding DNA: TGCGCCAGCAGCTTAAGGGGGCCAGATACGCAGTATTTT. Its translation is CASSLRGPDTQYF. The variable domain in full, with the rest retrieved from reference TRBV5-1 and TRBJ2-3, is KAGVTQTPRYLIKTRGQQVTLSCSPISGHRSVSWYQQTPGQGLQFLFEYFSETQRNKGNFPGRFSGRQFSNSRSEMNVSTLELGDSALYLCASSLRGPDTQYFGPGTRLTVL.

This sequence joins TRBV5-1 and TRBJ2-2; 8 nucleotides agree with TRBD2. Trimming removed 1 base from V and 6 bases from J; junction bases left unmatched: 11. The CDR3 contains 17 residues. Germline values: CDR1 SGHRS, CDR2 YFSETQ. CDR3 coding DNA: TGCGCCAGCAGCTTGCTCGCGGGGGGCAGAGGGCCCGGGGAGCTGTTTTTT. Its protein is CASSLLAGGRGPGELFF.

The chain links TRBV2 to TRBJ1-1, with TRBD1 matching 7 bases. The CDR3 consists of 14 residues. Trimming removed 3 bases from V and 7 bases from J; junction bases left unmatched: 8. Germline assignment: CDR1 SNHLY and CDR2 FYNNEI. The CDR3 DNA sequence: TGTGCCAGCAGTGAGGAGACAGGGTACTGTGAAGCTTTCTTT. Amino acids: CASSEETGYCEAFF.

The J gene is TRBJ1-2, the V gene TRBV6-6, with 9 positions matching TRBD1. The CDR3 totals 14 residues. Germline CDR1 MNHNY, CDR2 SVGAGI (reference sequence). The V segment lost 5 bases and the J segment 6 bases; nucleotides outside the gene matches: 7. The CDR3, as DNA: TGTGCCAGCAGTCTGACAGGGGGAGCAGATGGCTACACCTTC. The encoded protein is CASSLTGGADGYTF.

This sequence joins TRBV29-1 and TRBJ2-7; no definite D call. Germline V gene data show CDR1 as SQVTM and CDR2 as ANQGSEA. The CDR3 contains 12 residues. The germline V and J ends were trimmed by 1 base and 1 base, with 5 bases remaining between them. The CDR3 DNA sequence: TGCAGCGTTGAAGTCAGGTCCTACGAGCAGTACTTC. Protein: CSVEVRSYEQYF.

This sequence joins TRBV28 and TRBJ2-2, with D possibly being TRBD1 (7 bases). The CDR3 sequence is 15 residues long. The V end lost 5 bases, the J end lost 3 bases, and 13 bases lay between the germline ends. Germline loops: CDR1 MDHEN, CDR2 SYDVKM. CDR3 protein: CASSQGGLDTGELFF. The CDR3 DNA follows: TGTGCCAGCAGTCAGGGGGGTTTGGACACCGGGGAGCTGTTTTTT.

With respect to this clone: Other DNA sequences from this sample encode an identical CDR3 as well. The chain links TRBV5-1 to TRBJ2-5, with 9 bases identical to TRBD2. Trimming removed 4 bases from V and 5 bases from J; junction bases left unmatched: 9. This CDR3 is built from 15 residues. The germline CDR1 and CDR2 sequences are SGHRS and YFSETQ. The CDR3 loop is CASSQTGLAAETQYF. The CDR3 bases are TGCGCCAGCAGCCAGACGGGACTAGCAGCCGAGACCCAGTACTTC.

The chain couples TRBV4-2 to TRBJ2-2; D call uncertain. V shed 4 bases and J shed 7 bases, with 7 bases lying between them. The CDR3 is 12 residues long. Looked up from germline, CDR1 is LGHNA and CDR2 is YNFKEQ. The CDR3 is CASSLTIGELFF. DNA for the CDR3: TGTGCCAGCAGCCTAACAATCGGGGAGCTGTTTTTT.

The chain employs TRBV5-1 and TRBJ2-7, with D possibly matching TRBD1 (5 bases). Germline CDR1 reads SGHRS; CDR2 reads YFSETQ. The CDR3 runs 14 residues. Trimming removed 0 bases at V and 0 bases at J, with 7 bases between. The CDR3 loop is CASSLVDNSYEQYF. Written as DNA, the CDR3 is TGCGCCAGCAGCTTGGTGGACAACTCCTACGAGCAGTACTTC.

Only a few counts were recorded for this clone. The CDR3 reads CASSPHPTDTQYF. The CDR3 DNA is TGTGCCAGCAGCCCACACCCCACAGATACGCAGTATTTT. J is TRBJ2-3 and V is TRBV6-5; D remains unclear. Looked up from germline, CDR1 is MNHEY and CDR2 is SVGAGI. V shed 6 bases and J shed 2 bases, with 9 bases lying between them. The CDR3 contains 13 residues.

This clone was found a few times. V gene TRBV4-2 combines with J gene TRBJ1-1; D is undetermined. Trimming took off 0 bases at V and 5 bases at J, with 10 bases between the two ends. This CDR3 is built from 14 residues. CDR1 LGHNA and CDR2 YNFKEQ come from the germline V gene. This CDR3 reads CASSQDSGETEAFF. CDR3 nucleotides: TGTGCCAGCAGCCAAGATAGTGGGGAGACTGAAGCTTTCTTT.

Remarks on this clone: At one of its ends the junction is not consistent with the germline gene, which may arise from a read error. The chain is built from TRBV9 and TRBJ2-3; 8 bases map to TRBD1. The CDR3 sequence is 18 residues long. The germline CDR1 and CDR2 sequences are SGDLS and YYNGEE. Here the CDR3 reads CASSVHLTGGISTDTQCF. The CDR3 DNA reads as TGTGCCAGCAGCGTACACCTTACAGGGGGAATTAGCACAGATACGCAGTGTTTT.

The CDR3 DNA reads TGCAGCGTTATCATTGGGCTGGAGACCCAGTACTTC. Protein sequence: CSVIIGLETQYF. V usage is TRBV29-1 and J usage is TRBJ2-5; D gene uncertain. Germline V CDR1 and CDR2: SQVTM, ANQGSEA. The V end lost 5 bases, the J end lost 5 bases, and 12 bases lay between the germline ends. The CDR3 runs to 12 residues. Looking up the rest from reference TRBV29-1 and TRBJ2-5 gives the full variable domain: SAVISQKPSRDICQRGTSLTIQCQVDSQVTMMFWYRQQPGQSLTLIATANQGSEATYESGFVIDKFPISRPNLTFSTLTVSNMSPEDSSIYLCSVIIGLETQYFGPGTRLLVL.

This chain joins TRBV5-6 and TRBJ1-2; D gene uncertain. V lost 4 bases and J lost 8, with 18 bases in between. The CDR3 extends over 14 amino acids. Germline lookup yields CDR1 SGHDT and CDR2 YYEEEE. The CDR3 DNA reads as TGTGCCAGCAGCCCGACTACGGTAGGAAGAGGCTACACCTTC. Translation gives CASSPTTVGRGYTF.

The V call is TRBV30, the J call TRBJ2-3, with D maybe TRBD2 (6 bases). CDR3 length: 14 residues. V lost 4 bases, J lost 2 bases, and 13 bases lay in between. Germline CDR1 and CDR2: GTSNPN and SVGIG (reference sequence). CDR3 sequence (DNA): TGTGCCTGGAAGGCGGGGTTGGTCACAGATACGCAGTATTTT. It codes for CAWKAGLVTDTQYF.

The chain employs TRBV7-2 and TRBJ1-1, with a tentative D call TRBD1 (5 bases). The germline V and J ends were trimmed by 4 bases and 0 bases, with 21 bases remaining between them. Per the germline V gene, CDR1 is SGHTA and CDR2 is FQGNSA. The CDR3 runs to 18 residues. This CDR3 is CASSSRVLASNMNTEAFF. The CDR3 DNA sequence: TGTGCCAGCAGCTCCAGGGTCCTCGCTTCTAACATGAACACTGAAGCTTTCTTT.

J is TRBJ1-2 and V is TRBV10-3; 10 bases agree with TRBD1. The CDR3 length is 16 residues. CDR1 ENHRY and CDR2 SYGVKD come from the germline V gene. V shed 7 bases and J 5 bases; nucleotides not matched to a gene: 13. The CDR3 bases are TGTGCCATCAATGAACCCGGGACAGGGGACCCTTATGGCTACACCTTC. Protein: CAINEPGTGDPYGYTF.

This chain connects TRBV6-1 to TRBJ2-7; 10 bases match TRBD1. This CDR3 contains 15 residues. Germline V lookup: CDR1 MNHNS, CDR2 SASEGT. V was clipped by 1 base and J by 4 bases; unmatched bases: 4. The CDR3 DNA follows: TGTGCCAGCAGTGAAGGGGGGACAGGGGCTTACGAGCAGTACTTC. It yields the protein CASSEGGTGAYEQYF.

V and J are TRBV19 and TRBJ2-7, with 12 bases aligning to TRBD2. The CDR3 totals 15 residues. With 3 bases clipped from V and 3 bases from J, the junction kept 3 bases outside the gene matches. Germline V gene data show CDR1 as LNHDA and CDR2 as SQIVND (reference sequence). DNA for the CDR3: TGTGCCAGTAGTATGGAGGGACTAGCGGGCTACGAGCAGTACTTC. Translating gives CASSMEGLAGYEQYF.

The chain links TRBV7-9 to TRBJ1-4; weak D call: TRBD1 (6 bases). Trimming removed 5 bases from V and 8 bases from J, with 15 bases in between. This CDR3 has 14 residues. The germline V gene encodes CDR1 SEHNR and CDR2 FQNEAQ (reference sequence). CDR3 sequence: CASSPQGQGEKLFF. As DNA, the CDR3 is TGTGCCAGCAGCCCACAGGGCCAGGGAGAAAAACTGTTTTTT.